The present TCR beta chain was sequenced within a study of T cell responses to AZD1222 COVID-19 vaccine. This clone was counted a single time. Its target is not known. Study outcomes and limitations: Unmutated regions of variants are reportedly targeted by nearly half of spike-specific TCRs. Recipients of AZD1222 seropositive at baseline numbered only 6 or 7. Females outnumbered males among donors, who were mostly white British; clonal diversity was possibly underestimated.

TCRdb keeps only in-frame clones here, not all; method: immunoSEQ multiplex PCR. The table records about 160,000 clones, about 91% of them present only once. The germline gives CDR1 SGDLS, CDR2 YYNGEE. The CDR3 covers 18 residues. The V gene end was trimmed by 0 bases and the J gene end by 0 bases; junction bases not matched to a gene: 7. The source is an adult who received the AZD1222 COVID-19 vaccine. The chain is built from TRBV9 and TRBJ2-3, with 10 bases matching TRBD2. The sample here was peripheral blood, taken 28 days after the second AZD1222 dose. The CDR3: CASSVVSPSGGSTDTQYF. The CDR3 DNA follows: TGTGCCAGCAGCGTAGTTTCCCCTAGCGGGGGTAGCACAGATACGCAGTATTTT.